This is a list of T cell receptor beta chains from one sample in a study of blood T cell repertoires in COVID-19. Assay: immunoSEQ multiplex PCR; the TCRdb copy retains only in-frame clones and omits some. The sample shows some 170,000 clones, about 81% of them seen only once. Sequenced: peripheral blood. The receptors here all came from a man aged 55 to 69 with active or convalescent COVID-19. CDR3s include the opening cysteine and the closing phenylalanine or tryptophan. Fields, in order: J gene, D gene, CDR3 length, clone size, V gene, CDR3 protein, CDR3 DNA. A D gene is named only where the DNA matches it firmly. The size of a clone is reported for some rows only, either as once, few or many, or as a class for expanded clones.

J gene: TRBJ2-1
D gene: TRBD1
CDR3 length: 16
clone size: -
V gene: TRBV15
CDR3 protein: CATSRDRGQGYNEQFF
CDR3 DNA: TGTGCCACCAGCAGAGATAGGGGACAGGGGTACAATGAGCAGTTCTTC

J gene: TRBJ2-1
D gene: TRBD2
CDR3 length: 17
clone size: -
V gene: TRBV14
CDR3 protein: CASSQDLPGGASSEQFF
CDR3 DNA: TGTGCCAGCAGCCAAGATCTACCGGGGGGGGCGAGTAGTGAGCAGTTCTTC

J gene: TRBJ2-2
D gene: -
CDR3 length: 15
clone size: many
V gene: TRBV10-3
CDR3 protein: CAISDGTANTGELFF
CDR3 DNA: TGTGCCATCAGTGATGGGACTGCCAACACCGGGGAGCTGTTTTTT

J gene: TRBJ1-1
D gene: TRBD1
CDR3 length: 15
clone size: -
V gene: TRBV3-1/TRBV3-2
CDR3 protein: CASSHATGVSTEAFF
CDR3 DNA: TGTGCCAGCAGCCACGCCACAGGGGTGAGCACTGAAGCTTTCTTT

J gene: TRBJ2-1
D gene: TRBD2
CDR3 length: 12
clone size: -
V gene: TRBV29-1
CDR3 protein: CSVVTPGGEQFF
CDR3 DNA: TGCAGCGTTGTCACACCGGGGGGTGAGCAGTTCTTC

J gene: TRBJ1-4
D gene: -
CDR3 length: 14
clone size: -
V gene: TRBV4-1
CDR3 protein: CASSRLPKGEKLFF
CDR3 DNA: TGCGCCAGCAGCCGCTTACCGAAGGGGGAAAAACTGTTTTTT

J gene: TRBJ2-3
D gene: TRBD1
CDR3 length: 15
clone size: once
V gene: TRBV2
CDR3 protein: CASSEATGITDTQYF
CDR3 DNA: TGTGCCAGCAGTGAAGCGACAGGGATCACAGATACGCAGTATTTT

J gene: TRBJ1-2
D gene: -
CDR3 length: 17
clone size: -
V gene: TRBV9
CDR3 protein: CASSVGARMGGRYGYTF
CDR3 DNA: TGTGCCAGCAGCGTAGGCGCGAGGATGGGGGGTCGCTATGGCTACACCTTC

J gene: TRBJ2-1
D gene: TRBD2
CDR3 length: 15
clone size: -
V gene: TRBV7-6
CDR3 protein: CASSQQRGLNNEQFF
CDR3 DNA: TGTGCCAGCAGCCAACAGCGGGGTCTAAACAATGAGCAGTTCTTC

J gene: TRBJ2-1
D gene: TRBD2
CDR3 length: 15
clone size: -
V gene: TRBV5-1
CDR3 protein: CASSSSGSSYNEQFF
CDR3 DNA: TGCGCCAGCAGCTCTAGCGGTAGCTCCTACAATGAGCAGTTCTTC

J gene: TRBJ1-5
D gene: -
CDR3 length: 16
clone size: -
V gene: TRBV28
CDR3 protein: CASSLWGRGSNQPQHF
CDR3 DNA: TGTGCCAGCAGTTTATGGGGTCGGGGGAGCAATCAGCCCCAGCATTTT

J gene: TRBJ1-1
D gene: TRBD1
CDR3 length: 17
clone size: -
V gene: TRBV18
CDR3 protein: CASSRGQGMGMNTEAFF
CDR3 DNA: TGTGCCAGCTCACGCGGACAGGGGATGGGTATGAACACTGAAGCTTTCTTT

J gene: TRBJ2-3
D gene: -
CDR3 length: 17
clone size: -
V gene: TRBV11-3
CDR3 protein: CASSSPGAGARTDTQYF
CDR3 DNA: TGTGCCAGCAGCTCCCCGGGGGCGGGGGCTCGCACAGATACGCAGTATTTT

J gene: TRBJ2-7
D gene: TRBD1
CDR3 length: 12
clone size: -
V gene: TRBV12-3/TRBV12-4
CDR3 protein: CASGQVPYEQYF
CDR3 DNA: TGTGCCAGCGGACAGGTTCCCTACGAGCAGTACTTC

J gene: TRBJ1-2
D gene: TRBD1
CDR3 length: 16
clone size: -
V gene: TRBV7-8
CDR3 protein: CASSLATGQGAWGYTF
CDR3 DNA: TGTGCCAGCAGCTTAGCGACGGGACAGGGGGCTTGGGGCTACACCTTC

J gene: TRBJ1-1
D gene: -
CDR3 length: 12
clone size: -
V gene: TRBV18
CDR3 protein: CASSPSGTEAFF
CDR3 DNA: TGTGCCAGCTCACCCTCGGGGACTGAAGCTTTCTTT

J gene: TRBJ2-1
D gene: TRBD2
CDR3 length: 15
clone size: many
V gene: TRBV19
CDR3 protein: CASSSGASGRNEQFF
CDR3 DNA: TGTGCCAGTAGTAGCGGAGCTAGCGGGAGAAACGAGCAGTTCTTC

J gene: TRBJ2-1
D gene: TRBD2
CDR3 length: 18
clone size: -
V gene: TRBV6-1
CDR3 protein: CASSEARARGDSYNEQFF
CDR3 DNA: TGTGCCAGCAGTGAAGCGCGGGCGCGGGGGGACTCCTACAATGAGCAGTTCTTC

J gene: TRBJ1-4
D gene: -
CDR3 length: 13
clone size: few
V gene: TRBV27
CDR3 protein: CASRSGVKEKLFF
CDR3 DNA: TGTGCCAGCAGATCCGGGGTTAAGGAAAAACTGTTTTTT

J gene: TRBJ2-1
D gene: -
CDR3 length: 13
clone size: -
V gene: TRBV14
CDR3 protein: CASSPGFLNEQFF
CDR3 DNA: TGTGCCAGCAGCCCAGGCTTTCTTAATGAGCAGTTCTTC

J gene: TRBJ2-7
D gene: -
CDR3 length: 14
clone size: -
V gene: TRBV2
CDR3 protein: CASTTQGDTYEQYF
CDR3 DNA: TGTGCCAGCACCACACAGGGAGATACCTACGAGCAGTACTTC

J gene: TRBJ2-3
D gene: TRBD1
CDR3 length: 14
clone size: -
V gene: TRBV5-1
CDR3 protein: CASSDGQGSDTQYF
CDR3 DNA: TGCGCCAGCAGCGACGGACAGGGGTCAGATACGCAGTATTTT

J gene: TRBJ2-1
D gene: TRBD2
CDR3 length: 17
clone size: -
V gene: TRBV4-1
CDR3 protein: CASSPGTSGSSYNEQFF
CDR3 DNA: TGCGCCAGCAGCCCTGGGACTAGCGGGAGCTCCTACAATGAGCAGTTCTTC

J gene: TRBJ2-7
D gene: -
CDR3 length: 14
clone size: -
V gene: TRBV28
CDR3 protein: CAINSPGHVYEQYF
CDR3 DNA: TGTGCCATCAATTCGCCGGGACACGTCTACGAGCAGTACTTC

J gene: TRBJ2-7
D gene: -
CDR3 length: 16
clone size: once
V gene: TRBV5-1
CDR3 protein: CASSLASSPPAYEQYF
CDR3 DNA: TGCGCCAGCAGCTTGGCGTCTTCACCCCCAGCCTACGAGCAGTACTTC

J gene: TRBJ1-5
D gene: TRBD1
CDR3 length: 17
clone size: -
V gene: TRBV28
CDR3 protein: CASSLGTGGGHGQPQHF
CDR3 DNA: TGTGCCAGCAGTTTAGGGACAGGGGGCGGGCATGGACAGCCCCAGCATTTT

J gene: TRBJ2-1
D gene: -
CDR3 length: 16
clone size: -
V gene: TRBV19
CDR3 protein: CASSLLPSERIYEQFF
CDR3 DNA: TGCGCCAGTAGTCTCCTCCCGTCAGAGCGGATCTATGAGCAGTTCTTC

J gene: TRBJ2-3
D gene: -
CDR3 length: 14
clone size: -
V gene: TRBV5-4
CDR3 protein: CASSLSQVTDTQYF
CDR3 DNA: TGTGCCAGCAGCCTCTCCCAGGTAACAGATACGCAGTATTTT

J gene: TRBJ2-3
D gene: TRBD2
CDR3 length: 16
clone size: -
V gene: TRBV2
CDR3 protein: CASSPETSGITDTQYF
CDR3 DNA: TGTGCCAGCAGTCCCGAGACTAGCGGGATCACAGATACGCAGTATTTT

J gene: TRBJ1-1
D gene: TRBD1
CDR3 length: 15
clone size: -
V gene: TRBV19
CDR3 protein: CASSISGTGSTEAFF
CDR3 DNA: TGTGCCAGTAGTATTAGTGGGACAGGGTCTACTGAAGCTTTCTTT

J gene: TRBJ1-2
D gene: -
CDR3 length: 14
clone size: -
V gene: TRBV4-1
CDR3 protein: CASSQGGPSYGYTF
CDR3 DNA: TGCGCCAGCAGCCAAGGCGGGCCTAGCTATGGCTACACCTTC

J gene: TRBJ1-6
D gene: -
CDR3 length: 15
clone size: few
V gene: TRBV18
CDR3 protein: CASSEVAGQDSPLHF
CDR3 DNA: TGTGCCAGCTCCGAGGTCGCAGGGCAGGATTCACCCCTCCACTTT

J gene: TRBJ1-5
D gene: TRBD1
CDR3 length: 14
clone size: -
V gene: TRBV6-5
CDR3 protein: CASSQGEGNQPQHF
CDR3 DNA: TGTGCCAGCAGTCAGGGGGAGGGCAATCAGCCCCAGCATTTT

J gene: TRBJ1-4
D gene: -
CDR3 length: 17
clone size: -
V gene: TRBV28
CDR3 protein: CASSSGSKTGDNEKLFF
CDR3 DNA: TGTGCCAGCAGTTCGGGGTCAAAGACGGGCGATAATGAAAAACTGTTTTTT

J gene: TRBJ1-2
D gene: TRBD1
CDR3 length: 15
clone size: -
V gene: TRBV6-5
CDR3 protein: CATLNRDREDYGYTF
CDR3 DNA: TGTGCCACCCTAAACCGGGACAGGGAGGACTATGGCTACACCTTC

J gene: TRBJ1-2
D gene: -
CDR3 length: 10
clone size: once
V gene: TRBV29-1
CDR3 protein: CSAGSQGYTF
CDR3 DNA: TGCAGCGCCGGCTCGCAGGGCTACACCTTC

J gene: TRBJ1-1
D gene: -
CDR3 length: 14
clone size: few
V gene: TRBV7-2
CDR3 protein: CASSLGGTNTEAFF
CDR3 DNA: TGTGCCAGCAGCTTAGGAGGCACGAACACTGAAGCTTTCTTT

J gene: TRBJ2-5
D gene: TRBD1
CDR3 length: 16
clone size: few
V gene: TRBV24-1
CDR3 protein: CATSDEGQLYQETQYF
CDR3 DNA: TGTGCCACCAGTGATGAGGGACAGCTGTACCAAGAGACCCAGTACTTC

J gene: TRBJ1-5
D gene: TRBD1
CDR3 length: 15
clone size: few
V gene: TRBV5-8
CDR3 protein: CASSPYRGGNQPQHF
CDR3 DNA: TGTGCCAGCAGCCCTTACAGGGGAGGCAATCAGCCCCAGCATTTT

J gene: TRBJ1-5
D gene: TRBD1
CDR3 length: 13
clone size: -
V gene: TRBV24-1
CDR3 protein: CATRQGANQPQHF
CDR3 DNA: TGTGCCACCCGACAGGGAGCAAATCAGCCCCAGCATTTT

J gene: TRBJ1-1
D gene: TRBD1
CDR3 length: 12
clone size: -
V gene: TRBV19
CDR3 protein: CASSTGDTEAFF
CDR3 DNA: TGTGCCAGTAGCACAGGGGACACTGAAGCTTTCTTT

J gene: TRBJ2-5
D gene: TRBD2
CDR3 length: 15
clone size: -
V gene: TRBV6-5
CDR3 protein: CASRGTSGGRETQYF
CDR3 DNA: TGTGCCAGCAGGGGGACTAGCGGGGGTCGGGAGACCCAGTACTTC

J gene: TRBJ2-3
D gene: -
CDR3 length: 16
clone size: -
V gene: TRBV11-2
CDR3 protein: CASSLGAGGSTDTQYF
CDR3 DNA: TGTGCCAGCAGCTTAGGGGCCGGAGGCAGCACAGATACGCAGTATTTT

J gene: TRBJ2-1
D gene: TRBD1
CDR3 length: 18
clone size: once
V gene: TRBV3-1/TRBV3-2
CDR3 protein: CASSQDIVGQGTYNEQFF
CDR3 DNA: TGTGCCAGCAGCCAAGATATTGTAGGACAGGGTACCTACAATGAGCAGTTCTTC

J gene: TRBJ1-5
D gene: TRBD1
CDR3 length: 17
clone size: -
V gene: TRBV19
CDR3 protein: CASSPGQGGGSNQPQHF
CDR3 DNA: TGTGCCAGTAGTCCGGGACAGGGGGGAGGTAGCAATCAGCCCCAGCATTTT

J gene: TRBJ1-2
D gene: TRBD1
CDR3 length: 16
clone size: -
V gene: TRBV5-6
CDR3 protein: CASSLPTGTGYYGYTF
CDR3 DNA: TGTGCCAGCAGCCTTCCCACCGGGACAGGGTACTATGGCTACACCTTC

J gene: TRBJ2-1
D gene: -
CDR3 length: 15
clone size: -
V gene: TRBV29-1
CDR3 protein: CSASLGGITYNEQFF
CDR3 DNA: TGCAGCGCTTCCTTAGGGGGAATTACCTACAATGAGCAGTTCTTC

J gene: TRBJ2-2
D gene: TRBD1
CDR3 length: 16
clone size: -
V gene: TRBV24-1
CDR3 protein: CATSDWGQGFTGELFF
CDR3 DNA: TGTGCCACCAGTGATTGGGGACAGGGGTTCACCGGGGAGCTGTTTTTT

J gene: TRBJ2-3
D gene: TRBD2
CDR3 length: 15
clone size: -
V gene: TRBV5-6
CDR3 protein: CASSLASGTTDTQYF
CDR3 DNA: TGTGCCAGCAGCTTGGCTAGCGGGACCACAGATACGCAGTATTTT

J gene: TRBJ2-1
D gene: TRBD2
CDR3 length: 17
clone size: -
V gene: TRBV11-2
CDR3 protein: CASSSPWTSGSYNEQFF
CDR3 DNA: TGTGCCAGCAGCTCTCCTTGGACTAGCGGGAGCTACAATGAGCAGTTCTTC

J gene: TRBJ2-2
D gene: TRBD2
CDR3 length: 17
clone size: few
V gene: TRBV3-1/TRBV3-2
CDR3 protein: CASRDRRLADNTGELFF
CDR3 DNA: TGTGCCAGCAGGGACAGAAGACTAGCGGACAACACCGGGGAGCTGTTTTTT

J gene: TRBJ2-1
D gene: -
CDR3 length: 15
clone size: -
V gene: TRBV6-6
CDR3 protein: CASSSARDSYNEQFF
CDR3 DNA: TGTGCCAGCAGTTCCGCCCGGGACTCTTACAATGAGCAGTTCTTC

J gene: TRBJ1-6
D gene: TRBD1
CDR3 length: 15
clone size: -
V gene: TRBV13
CDR3 protein: CASSRTGQDSRPLHF
CDR3 DNA: TGTGCCAGCAGTCGAACAGGACAGGATTCTCGACCCCTCCACTTT